This TCR beta chain came from a study of CD8 T cells in Susac syndrome. The RNA input was roughly 0.45 to 1 ug, and it was reverse transcribed with random hexamers. Amplification of the TCR beta CDR3 was carried out by immunoSEQ multiplex PCR, which spanned a total of 54 Vbeta and 13 Jbeta segments. TCRdb fed the immunoSEQ multiplex PCR reads into MiXCR, producing one record per CDR3 protein. Here the sample spans around 140,000 distinct CDR3 sequences, roughly 95% being singletons. This CDR3 is built from 15 residues. Germline CDR1 LGHNA, CDR2 YNFKEQ. V was clipped by 0 bases and J by 3 bases, with 9 bases between them.

This TCR derives from a human donor with multiple sclerosis. The sample taken for sequencing was CD4+ T cells from PBMCs. V usage is TRBV4-2 and J usage is TRBJ1-5; D call uncertain. The CDR3 loop is CASSQEGTTNQPQHF. CDR3 coding DNA: TGTGCCAGCAGCCAAGAGGGAACAACCAATCAGCCCCAGCATTTT.